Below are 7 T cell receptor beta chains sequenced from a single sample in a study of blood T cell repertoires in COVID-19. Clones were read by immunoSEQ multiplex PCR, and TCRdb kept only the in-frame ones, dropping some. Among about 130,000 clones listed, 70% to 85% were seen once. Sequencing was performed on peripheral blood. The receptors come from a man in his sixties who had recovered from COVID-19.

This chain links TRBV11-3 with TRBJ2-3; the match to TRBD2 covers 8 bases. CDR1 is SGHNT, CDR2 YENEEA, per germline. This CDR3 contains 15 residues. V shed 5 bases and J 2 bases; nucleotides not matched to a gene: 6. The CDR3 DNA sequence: TGTGCCAGCAGCCCGGGGGGGGGACACACAGATACGCAGTATTTT. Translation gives CASSPGGGHTDTQYF.

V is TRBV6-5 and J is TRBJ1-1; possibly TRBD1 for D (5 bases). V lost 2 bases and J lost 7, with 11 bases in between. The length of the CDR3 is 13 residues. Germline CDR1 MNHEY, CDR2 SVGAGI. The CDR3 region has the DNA TGTGCCAGCAGTTACCACGCAGGGATTGAAGCTTTCTTT. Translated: CASSYHAGIEAFF.

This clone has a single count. The CDR3, as DNA: TGTGCCAGCTCACCCGGGACAGGGGCCCCCCCCACTGAAGCTTTCTTT. Protein product: CASSPGTGAPPTEAFF. The chain has TRBV18 and TRBJ1-1, with 10 bases identical to TRBD1. Trimming took 3 bases from V and 4 from J; bases not matched to a gene: 8. The CDR3 has 16 residues. Germline values: CDR1 KGHSH, CDR2 LQKENI.

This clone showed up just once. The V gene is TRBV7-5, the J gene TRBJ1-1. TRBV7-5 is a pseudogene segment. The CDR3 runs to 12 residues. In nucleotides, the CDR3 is TGTGCCAGAAGCGCGGAGAACACTGAAGCTTTCTTT. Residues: CARSAENTEAFF.

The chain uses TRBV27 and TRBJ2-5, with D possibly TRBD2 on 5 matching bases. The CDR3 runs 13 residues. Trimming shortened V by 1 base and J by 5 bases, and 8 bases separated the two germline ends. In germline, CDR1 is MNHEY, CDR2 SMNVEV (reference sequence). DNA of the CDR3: TGTGCCAGCAGTTTATATAGGGAGGAGACCCAGTACTTC. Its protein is CASSLYREETQYF.

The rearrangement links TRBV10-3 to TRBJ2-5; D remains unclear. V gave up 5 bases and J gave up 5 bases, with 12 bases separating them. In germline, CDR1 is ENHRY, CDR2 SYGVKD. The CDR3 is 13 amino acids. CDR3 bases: TGTGCCATCAGTTCTGATTATGCGGAGACCCAGTACTTC. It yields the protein CAISSDYAETQYF.

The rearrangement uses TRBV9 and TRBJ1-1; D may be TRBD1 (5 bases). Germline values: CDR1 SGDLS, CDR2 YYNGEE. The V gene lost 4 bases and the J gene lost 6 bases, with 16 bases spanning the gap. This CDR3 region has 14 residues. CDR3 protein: CASSSGLRGSEAFF. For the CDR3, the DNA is TGTGCCAGCAGCTCGGGACTAAGGGGCTCTGAAGCTTTCTTT.